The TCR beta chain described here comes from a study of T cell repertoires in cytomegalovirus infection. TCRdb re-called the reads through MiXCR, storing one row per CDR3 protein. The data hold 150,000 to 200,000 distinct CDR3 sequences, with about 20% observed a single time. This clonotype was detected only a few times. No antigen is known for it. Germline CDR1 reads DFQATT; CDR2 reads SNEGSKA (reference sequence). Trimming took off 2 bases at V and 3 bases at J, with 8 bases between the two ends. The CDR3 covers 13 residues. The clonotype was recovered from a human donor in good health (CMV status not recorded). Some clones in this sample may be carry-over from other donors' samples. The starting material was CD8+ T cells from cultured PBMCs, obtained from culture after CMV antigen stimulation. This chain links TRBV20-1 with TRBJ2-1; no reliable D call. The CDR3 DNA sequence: TGCAGTGCTAGACGATTCCTCTACAATGAGCAGTTCTTC. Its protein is CSARRFLYNEQFF.